This T cell receptor beta chain was obtained from a study of blood T cell repertoires in COVID-19. Study-level information: Collection of acute and convalescent COVID-19 samples took place in the United States, Italy and Spain. The analysed material was cDNA or gDNA that came from T cells, B-cell-depleted T cells, or PBMCs.

Clinical history as reported by participants underpinned cohort assignment. Authors' data handling: It was from reference gene primer amplification that nucleated cell counts were estimated. Data came from immunoSEQ multiplex PCR; TCRdb stores just in-frame clones and leaves some out. V and J calls and clone size are as listed in that table; D and trimming were resolved from the DNA. The table includes 300,000 to 350,000 clones, around 90% detected once. The length of the CDR3 is 13 residues. The V and J ends lost 4 bases and 4 bases respectively, with 8 bases between them. Germline CDR1 is SGDLS and CDR2 is YYNGEE.

The origin of this receptor is a woman between 18 and 30 years old with acute COVID-19. The rearrangement uses TRBV9 and TRBJ1-4; the D is unclear. Sequences were obtained from PBMCs or T cells enriched from blood (not recorded which). CDR3 nucleotide sequence: TGTGCCAGCAGCCCTTTCGTTAATGAAAAACTGTTTTTT. This encodes CASSPFVNEKLFF.